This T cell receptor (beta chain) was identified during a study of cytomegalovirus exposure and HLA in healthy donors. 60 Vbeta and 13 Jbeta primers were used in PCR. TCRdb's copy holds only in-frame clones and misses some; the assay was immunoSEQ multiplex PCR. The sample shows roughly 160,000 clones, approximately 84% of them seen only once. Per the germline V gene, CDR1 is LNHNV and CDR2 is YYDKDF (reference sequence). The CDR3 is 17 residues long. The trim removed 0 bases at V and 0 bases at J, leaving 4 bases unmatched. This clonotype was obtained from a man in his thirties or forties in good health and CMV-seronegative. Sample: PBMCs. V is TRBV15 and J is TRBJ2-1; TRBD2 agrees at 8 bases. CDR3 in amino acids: CATSRDSGMSSYNEQFF. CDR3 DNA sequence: TGTGCCACCAGCAGAGATAGCGGGATGAGCTCCTACAATGAGCAGTTCTTC.